This T cell receptor (beta chain) derives from a study of cytotoxic CD8 clonotypes in ibrutinib-treated CLL. Across the whole study: Recorded responses included approximately 24 partial and 2 complete; following median roughly 74 months, approximately 15 stayed remitted and around twelve progressed.

Here immunoSEQ multiplex PCR was the method, and the copy in TCRdb shows in-frame clones only, minus some. The profile shows fewer than 90,000 clones, roughly 84% of them singletons. Study-level results: Measured clonality at baseline was greater than in age-matched healthy donors and tracked with circulating CD8+ T-cell counts. Elevated clonality accompanied ibrutinib response, with a return toward baseline values at progression. The study found public clonotypes uncommon, contracting or stable on treatment.

In the case of this clone: Its specificity is unknown.

Between the trimmed V and J ends, which lost 7 bases and 4 bases, there was a span of 17 bases. The CDR3 totals 14 residues. The germline gives CDR1 MNHEY, CDR2 SVGAGI. This chain joins TRBV6-5 and TRBJ2-7; weak D call: TRBD1 (5 bases). The sequence was obtained from a human donor with chronic lymphocytic leukemia. Material: PBMCs, obtained before ibrutinib treatment. The CDR3 here is CASTEGVPPYEQYF. The DNA for the CDR3 is TGTGCCAGCACTGAAGGGGTTCCTCCTTACGAGCAGTACTTC.